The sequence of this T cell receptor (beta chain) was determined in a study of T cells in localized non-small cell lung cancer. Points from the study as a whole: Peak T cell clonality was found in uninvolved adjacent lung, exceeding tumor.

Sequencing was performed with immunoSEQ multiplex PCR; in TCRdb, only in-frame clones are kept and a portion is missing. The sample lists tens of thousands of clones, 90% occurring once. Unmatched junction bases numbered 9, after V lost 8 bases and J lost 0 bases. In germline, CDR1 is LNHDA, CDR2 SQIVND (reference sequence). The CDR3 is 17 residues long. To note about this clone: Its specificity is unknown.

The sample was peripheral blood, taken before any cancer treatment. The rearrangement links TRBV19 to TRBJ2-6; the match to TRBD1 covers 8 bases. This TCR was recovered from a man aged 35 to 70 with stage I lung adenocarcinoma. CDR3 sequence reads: CASSRQGPFSGANVLTF. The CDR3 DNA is TGTGCCAGTTCGCGACAGGGGCCATTCTCTGGGGCCAACGTCCTGACTTTC.